This entry features one T cell receptor (beta chain) sequence. Original data processing: Reference gene primers were amplified, and this amplification served to estimate nucleated cell counts. Data came from immunoSEQ multiplex PCR; TCRdb stores just in-frame clones and leaves some out. D and trimming were read from the DNA, whereas the V and J calls and clone size are those reported in that table. The data show about 42,000 clones, roughly 84% seen once. This record belongs to a study of blood T cell repertoires in COVID-19. Study context: There were acute and convalescent COVID-19 samples, and they came from the United States, Italy and Spain. Sample material is recorded as cDNA or gDNA derived from T cells, B-cell-depleted T cells, or PBMCs.

Looked up from germline, CDR1 is LGHNA and CDR2 is YNFKEQ. The CDR3 totals 15 residues. V trimming: 4 bases; J trimming: 5 bases; junction bases outside the gene matches: 1. The chain links TRBV4-2 to TRBJ2-3, with TRBD2 matching over 15 bases. The sequence was collected from a human donor in a cohort sampled during active COVID-19. Input material: peripheral blood. CDR3 sequence reads: CASSRTSGGGDTQYF. For the CDR3, the DNA is TGTGCCAGCAGCCGGACTAGCGGGGGGGGAGATACGCAGTATTTT.